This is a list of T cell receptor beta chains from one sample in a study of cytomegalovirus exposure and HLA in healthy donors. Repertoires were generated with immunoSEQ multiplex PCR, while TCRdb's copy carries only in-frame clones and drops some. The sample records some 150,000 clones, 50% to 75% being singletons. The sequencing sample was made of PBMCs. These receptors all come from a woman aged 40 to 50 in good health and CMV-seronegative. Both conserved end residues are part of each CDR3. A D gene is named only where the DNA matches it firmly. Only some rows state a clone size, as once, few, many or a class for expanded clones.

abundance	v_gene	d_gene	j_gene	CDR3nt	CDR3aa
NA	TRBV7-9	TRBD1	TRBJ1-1	TGTGCCAGCAGCCCAGGGACAGGGGGCTATGGGACTGAAGCTTTCTTT	CASSPGTGGYGTEAFF
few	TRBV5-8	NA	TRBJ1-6	TGTGCCAGCAGCCCGGCGTTGACAGATAATTCACCCCTCCACTTT	CASSPALTDNSPLHF
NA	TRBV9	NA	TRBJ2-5	TGTGCCAGCAGCTCACAGGGATCACGGGAGACCCAGTACTTC	CASSSQGSRETQYF
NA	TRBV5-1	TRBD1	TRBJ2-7	TGCGCCAGCAGCTGGGACAGTTTAAACTACGAGCAGTACTTC	CASSWDSLNYEQYF
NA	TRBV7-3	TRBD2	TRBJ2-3	TGTGCCAGCAGCGTAGGTCTAGCGGGGGGCACCGATACGCAGTATTTT	CASSVGLAGGTDTQYF
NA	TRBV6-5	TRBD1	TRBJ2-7	TGTGCCAGCAGTTTCCGGGACAGGGGCTACGAGCAGTACTTC	CASSFRDRGYEQYF
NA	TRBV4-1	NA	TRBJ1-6	TGCGCCAGCAGCCAAGCAGGGGTTGGTTCACCCCTCCACTTT	CASSQAGVGSPLHF
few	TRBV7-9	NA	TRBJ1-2	TGTGCCAGCAGCTTAGGTGCAGGGGCCTATGGCTACACCTTC	CASSLGAGAYGYTF
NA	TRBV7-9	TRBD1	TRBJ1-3	TGTGCCAGCAGCTTAGGCAGGGGGGATGCCATATATTTT	CASSLGRGDAIYF
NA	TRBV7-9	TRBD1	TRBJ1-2	TGTGCCAGCAGCCCCCAAGAATTCCGACAGGGCCGATATGGCTACACCTTC	CASSPQEFRQGRYGYTF
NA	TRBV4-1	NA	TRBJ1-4	TGCGCCAGCAGCCAAGATTTGGAGGCGGACAGAAGGCGAAATGAAAAACTGTTTTTT	CASSQDLEADRRRNEKLFF
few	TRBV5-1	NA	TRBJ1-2	TGCGCCAGCAGCTTAGCAGCGAACTATGGCTACACCTTC	CASSLAANYGYTF
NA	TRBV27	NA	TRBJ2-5	TGTGCCAGCAGTTTAACGGCAGCTCGGAGGAAGACCCAGTACTTC	CASSLTAARRKTQYF
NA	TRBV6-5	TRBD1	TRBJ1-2	TGTGCCAGCAGTTACTCGGGGTACAGGGGGCCGGGTGGCTACACCTTC	CASSYSGYRGPGGYTF
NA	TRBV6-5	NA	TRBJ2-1	TGTGCCAGCAGCCCCGGTTGGCAAGGGGGCAATGAGCAGTTCTTC	CASSPGWQGGNEQFF
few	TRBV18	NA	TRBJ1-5	TGTGCCAGCTCTAACTCGATCTTATCGGGGTCGCTCCTTTTT	CASSNSILSGSLLF
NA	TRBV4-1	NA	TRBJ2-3	TGCGCCAGCAGCCAAGGGTGGCAGGGTAGCACAGATACGCAGTATTTT	CASSQGWQGSTDTQYF
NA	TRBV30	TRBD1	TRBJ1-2	TGTGCCTCGGACAGGGGGACCTATGGCTACACCTTC	CASDRGTYGYTF
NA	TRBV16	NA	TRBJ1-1	TGTGCCAGCAGCCAATCGAACAGGGACCGGCATTTT	CASSQSNRDRHF
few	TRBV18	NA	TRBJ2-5	TGTGCCAGCTCCCCTCAAGAGACCCAGTACTTC	CASSPQETQYF
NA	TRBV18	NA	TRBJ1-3	TGTGCCAGCTCATCAGGGGACATCTCTGGAAACACCATATATTTT	CASSSGDISGNTIYF
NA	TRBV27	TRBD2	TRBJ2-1	TGTGCCAGCAGGGGACTAGCTCCCCACAATGAGCAGTTCTTC	CASRGLAPHNEQFF
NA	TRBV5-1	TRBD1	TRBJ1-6	TGCGCCAGCAGCTGGGACAGGGTGGAGAATTCACCCCTCCACTTT	CASSWDRVENSPLHF